This TCR beta chain was sequenced for a study of T cell responses to AZD1222 COVID-19 vaccine. V was clipped by 4 bases and J by 2 bases, with 6 bases between them. The CDR3 runs to 12 residues. CDR1 is ENHRY, CDR2 SYGVKD, per germline. The data were produced by immunoSEQ multiplex PCR, yet TCRdb's version contains in-frame clones alone and is incomplete. The data hold approximately 190,000 clones, with approximately 92% observed a single time. The material sequenced was peripheral blood, taken on day 0 of AZD1222 vaccination. This receptor was identified in an adult in good health. The V call is TRBV10-3, the J call TRBJ2-7; unclear D gene. CDR3 amino acids: CAISVQPYEQYF. In DNA, the CDR3 is TGTGCCATCAGTGTGCAGCCCTACGAGCAGTACTTC.